The entry that follows covers one TCR beta chain sequence. This table comes from immunoSEQ multiplex PCR, and its TCRdb copy is limited to in-frame clones, with some not included. This sample carries 190,000 or so clones, around four fifths of them seen once, and the ten largest clones take 12%. The sample is drawn from a study of blood T cell repertoires in COVID-19. V trimming: 3 bases; J trimming: 4 bases; junction bases outside the gene matches: 2. Germline V CDR1 and CDR2: SGHAT, FQNNGV. The CDR3 has 15 amino acids. The sequenced sample consisted of PBMCs or T cells enriched from blood (not recorded which). V usage is TRBV11-2 and J usage is TRBJ2-2, with 10 nucleotides matching TRBD2. This sequence was found in a man aged 40-50 years who had recovered from COVID-19. As DNA, the CDR3 is TGTGCCAGCAGCTTGGGACTAGCGATCACCGGGGAGCTGTTTTTT. Its protein is CASSLGLAITGELFF. Variable domain in full (rest from reference TRBV11-2 and TRBJ2-2): EAGVAQSPRYKIIEKRQSVAFWCNPISGHATLYWYQQILGQGPKLLIQFQNNGVVDDSQLPKDRFSAERLKGVDSTLKIQPAKLEDSAVYLCASSLGLAITGELFFGEGSRLTVL.